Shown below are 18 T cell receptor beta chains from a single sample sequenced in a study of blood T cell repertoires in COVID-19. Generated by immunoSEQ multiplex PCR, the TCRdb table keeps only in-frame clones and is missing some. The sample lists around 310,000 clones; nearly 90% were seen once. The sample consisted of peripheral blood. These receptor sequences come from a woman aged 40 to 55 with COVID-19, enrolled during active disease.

CDR3 nucleotide sequence: TGCAGCGTTGAAGGCCGCGAGACAGATACGCAGTATTTT. This encodes CSVEGRETDTQYF. The chain uses TRBV29-1 and TRBJ2-3; D unclear. V dropped 1 base and J dropped 3 bases, with 8 bases sitting between them. This CDR3 has 13 residues. Germline V gene lookup returns CDR1 SQVTM and CDR2 ANQGSEA.

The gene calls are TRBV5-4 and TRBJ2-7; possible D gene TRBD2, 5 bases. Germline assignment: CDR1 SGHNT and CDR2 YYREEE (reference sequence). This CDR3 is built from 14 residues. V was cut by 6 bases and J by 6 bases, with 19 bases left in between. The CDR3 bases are TGTGCCAGCAACCCCGGGAATCAAGGCGGCGAGCAGTACTTC. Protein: CASNPGNQGGEQYF.

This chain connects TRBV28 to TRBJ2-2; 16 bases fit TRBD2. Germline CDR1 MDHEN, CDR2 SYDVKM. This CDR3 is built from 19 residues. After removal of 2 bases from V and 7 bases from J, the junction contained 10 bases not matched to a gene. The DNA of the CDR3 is TGTGCCAGCAGTTTAAAGGGGACTAGCGGGAGGGCCGTGGTCGGGGAGCTGTTTTTT. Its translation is CASSLKGTSGRAVVGELFF.

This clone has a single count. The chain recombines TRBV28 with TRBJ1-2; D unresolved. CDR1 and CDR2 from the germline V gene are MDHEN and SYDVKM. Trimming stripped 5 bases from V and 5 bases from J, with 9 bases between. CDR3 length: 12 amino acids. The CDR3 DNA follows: TGTGCCAGCAGTCTTCAGCGATATGGCTACACCTTC. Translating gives CASSLQRYGYTF.

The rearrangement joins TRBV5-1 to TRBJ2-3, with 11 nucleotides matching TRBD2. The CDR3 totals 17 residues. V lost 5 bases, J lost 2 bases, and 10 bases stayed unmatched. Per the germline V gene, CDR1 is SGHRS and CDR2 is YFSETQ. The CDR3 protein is CASRLLGTSGNTDTQYF. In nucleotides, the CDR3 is TGCGCCAGCAGATTACTTGGGACTAGCGGAAACACAGATACGCAGTATTTT.

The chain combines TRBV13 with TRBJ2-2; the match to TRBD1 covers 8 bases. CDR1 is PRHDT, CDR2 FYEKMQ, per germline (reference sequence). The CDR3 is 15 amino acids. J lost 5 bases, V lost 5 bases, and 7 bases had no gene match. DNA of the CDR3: TGTGCCAGCAGCCCCGGACAGGGACGGACCGGGGAGCTGTTTTTT. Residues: CASSPGQGRTGELFF. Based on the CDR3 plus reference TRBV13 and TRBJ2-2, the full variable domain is AAGVIQSPRHLIKEKRETATLKCYPIPRHDTVYWYQQGPGQDPQFLISFYEKMQSDKGSIPDRFSAQQFSDYHSELNMSSLELGDSALYFCASSPGQGRTGELFFGEGSRLTVL.

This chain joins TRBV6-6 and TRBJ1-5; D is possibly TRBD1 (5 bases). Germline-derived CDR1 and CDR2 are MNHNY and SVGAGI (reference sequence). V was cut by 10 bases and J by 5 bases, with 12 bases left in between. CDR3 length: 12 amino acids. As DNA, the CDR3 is TGTGCCACCAAACAGGAGTATCAGCCCCAGCATTTT. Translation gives CATKQEYQPQHF.

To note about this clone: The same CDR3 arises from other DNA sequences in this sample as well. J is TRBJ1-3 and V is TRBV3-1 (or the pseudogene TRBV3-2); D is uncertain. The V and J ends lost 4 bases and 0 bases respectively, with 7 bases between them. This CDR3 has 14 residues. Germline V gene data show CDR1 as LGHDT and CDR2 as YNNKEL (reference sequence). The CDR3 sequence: CASSLQSSGNTIYF. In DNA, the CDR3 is TGTGCCAGCAGCCTACAGAGCTCTGGAAACACCATATATTTT.

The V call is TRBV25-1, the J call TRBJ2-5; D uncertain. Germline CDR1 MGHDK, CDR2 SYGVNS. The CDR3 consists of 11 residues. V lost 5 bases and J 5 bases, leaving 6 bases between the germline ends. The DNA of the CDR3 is TGTGCCAGCAGTTTTTCTGAGACCCAGTACTTC. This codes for CASSFSETQYF.

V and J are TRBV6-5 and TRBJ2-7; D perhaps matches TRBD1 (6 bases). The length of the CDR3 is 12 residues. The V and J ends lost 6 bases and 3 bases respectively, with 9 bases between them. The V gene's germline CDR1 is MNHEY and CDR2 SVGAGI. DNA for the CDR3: TGTGCCAGCAGCCAGACAGGCTACGAGCAGTACTTC. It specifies CASSQTGYEQYF.

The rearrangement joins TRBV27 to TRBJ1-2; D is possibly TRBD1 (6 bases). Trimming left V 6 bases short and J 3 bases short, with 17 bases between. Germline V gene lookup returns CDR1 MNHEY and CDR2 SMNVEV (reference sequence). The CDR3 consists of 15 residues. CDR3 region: CASSHPGQHHYGYTF. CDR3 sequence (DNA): TGTGCCAGCAGCCACCCCGGACAGCATCACTATGGCTACACCTTC.

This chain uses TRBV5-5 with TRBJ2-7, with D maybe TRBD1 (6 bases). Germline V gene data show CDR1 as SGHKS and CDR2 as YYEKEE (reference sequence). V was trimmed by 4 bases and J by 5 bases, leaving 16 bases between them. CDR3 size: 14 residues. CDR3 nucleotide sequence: TGTGCCAGCAGCCCGACCCCAGGGGTCAACGAGCAGTACTTC. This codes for CASSPTPGVNEQYF.

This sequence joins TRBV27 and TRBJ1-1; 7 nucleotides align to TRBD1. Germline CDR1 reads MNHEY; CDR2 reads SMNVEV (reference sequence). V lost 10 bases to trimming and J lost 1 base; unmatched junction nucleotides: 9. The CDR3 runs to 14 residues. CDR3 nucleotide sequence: TGTGCCACCCGAATGTACAGGGGGAACACTGAAGCTTTCTTT. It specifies CATRMYRGNTEAFF.

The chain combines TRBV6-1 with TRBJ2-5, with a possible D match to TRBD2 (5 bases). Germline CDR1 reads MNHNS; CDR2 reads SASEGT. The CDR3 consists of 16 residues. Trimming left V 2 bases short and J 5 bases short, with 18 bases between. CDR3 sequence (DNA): TGTGCCAGCAGTGAAAGAGGGCCCTTGGGTAGGGAGACCCAGTACTTC. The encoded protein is CASSERGPLGRETQYF.

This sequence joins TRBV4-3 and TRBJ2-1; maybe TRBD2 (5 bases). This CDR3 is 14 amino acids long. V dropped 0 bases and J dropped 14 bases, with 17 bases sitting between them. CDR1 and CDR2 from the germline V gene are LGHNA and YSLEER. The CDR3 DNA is TGCGCCAGCAGCCAAGAGTGGAGTTTCCCCGGGGAGTTCTTC. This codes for CASSQEWSFPGEFF.

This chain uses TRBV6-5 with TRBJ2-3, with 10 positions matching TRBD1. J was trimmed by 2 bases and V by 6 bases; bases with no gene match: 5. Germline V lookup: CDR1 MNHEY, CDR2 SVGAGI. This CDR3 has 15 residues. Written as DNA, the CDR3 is TGTGCCAGCAGCGTTGGGACAGGGGCCACAGATACGCAGTATTTT. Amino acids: CASSVGTGATDTQYF.

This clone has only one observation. This chain's CDR3 is CASSQDARGPTYNEQFF. CDR3 nucleotide sequence: TGCGCCAGCAGCCAAGATGCGAGGGGGCCCACATACAATGAGCAGTTCTTC. The chain couples TRBV4-3 to TRBJ2-1; the match to TRBD1 covers 7 bases. The V gene's germline CDR1 is LGHNA and CDR2 YSLEER. The CDR3 has 17 amino acids. Losses at the gene ends were 0 bases for V and 4 bases for J; bases not matched to a gene: 9.

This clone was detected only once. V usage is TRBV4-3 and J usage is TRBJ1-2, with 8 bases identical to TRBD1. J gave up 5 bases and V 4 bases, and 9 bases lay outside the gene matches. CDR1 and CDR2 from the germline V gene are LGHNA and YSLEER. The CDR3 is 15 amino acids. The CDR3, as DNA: TGCGCCAGCAGCCCAACAGGGGGAGATTTTTATGGCTACACCTTC. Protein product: CASSPTGGDFYGYTF.